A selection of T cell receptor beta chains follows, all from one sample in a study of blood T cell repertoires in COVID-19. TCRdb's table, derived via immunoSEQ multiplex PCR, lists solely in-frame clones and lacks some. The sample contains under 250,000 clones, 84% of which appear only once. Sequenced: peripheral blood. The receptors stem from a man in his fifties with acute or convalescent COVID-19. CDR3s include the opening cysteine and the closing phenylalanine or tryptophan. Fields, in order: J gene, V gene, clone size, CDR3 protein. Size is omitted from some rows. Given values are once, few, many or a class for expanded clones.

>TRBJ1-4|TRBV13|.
CASSLGSTSGEKLFF
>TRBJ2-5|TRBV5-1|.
CASSSSQGLGTQYF
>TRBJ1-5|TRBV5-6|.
CASSFQGVQPQHF
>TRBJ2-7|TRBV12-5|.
CASGWGDEQYF
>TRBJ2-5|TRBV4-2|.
CASSQDSGIGETQYF
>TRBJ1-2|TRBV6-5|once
CASSYSIPGDYGYTF
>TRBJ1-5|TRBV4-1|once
CASSRTGDQPQHF
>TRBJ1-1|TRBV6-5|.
CASRDRGRGDTEAFF
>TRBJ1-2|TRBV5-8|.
CASSLDRGPRYTF
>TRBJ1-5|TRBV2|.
CASSEDRKGNQPQHF
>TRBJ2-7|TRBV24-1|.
CATSDPGQAYEQYF